This is a list of T cell receptor beta chains from one sample in a study of cytomegalovirus exposure and HLA in healthy donors. This table comes from immunoSEQ multiplex PCR, and its TCRdb copy is limited to in-frame clones, with some not included. The sample has about 220,000 clones; about 91% are singletons. Sequencing used PBMCs. Receptors originate from a woman between 18 and 30 years old in good health and CMV-seronegative. CDR3s include the opening cysteine and the closing phenylalanine or tryptophan. Fields, in order: J gene, D gene, clone size, V gene, CDR3 length, CDR3 DNA, CDR3 protein. D genes are given only for firm matches. Size is stated for part of the rows, as once, few or many counts, or as a class when the clone is expanded.

TRBJ2-5 - - TRBV7-8 12 TGTGCCAGCAGCTTAGTAGATGAGACCCAGTACTTC CASSLVDETQYF
TRBJ2-3 - - TRBV28 18 TGTGCCAGCAGTTTAGTCGGGCCAGGAGGCCTTAGCACAGATACGCAGTATTTT CASSLVGPGGLSTDTQYF
TRBJ1-4 TRBD1 - TRBV5-4 14 TGTGCCAGCAGCCGGGAGGGACAGTCGGAAAAACTGTTTTTT CASSREGQSEKLFF
TRBJ2-7 TRBD2 - TRBV27 14 TGTGCCAGCAGTCCGGGACTAGGGGCCTACGAGCAGTACTTC CASSPGLGAYEQYF
TRBJ2-7 TRBD2 - TRBV5-4 14 TGTGCCAGCAGCCTGGGCGGGAGTTACTACGAGCAGTACTTC CASSLGGSYYEQYF
TRBJ2-3 TRBD2 - TRBV27 19 TGTGCCAGCAGTTTACTAGCGGGACCAAAGGAGGATCTTGGGGATACGCAGTATTTT CASSLLAGPKEDLGDTQYF
TRBJ2-3 TRBD2 - TRBV10-3 11 TGTGCCGTAACTAGCGGGGATACGCAGTATTTT CAVTSGDTQYF
TRBJ1-5 TRBD1 - TRBV29-1 18 TGCAGCGTTGAGGAGGGACAGGGTGAAGTTATGAGTAATCAGCCCCAGCATTTT CSVEEGQGEVMSNQPQHF
TRBJ2-1 - - TRBV27 15 TGTGCCAGCAGTCCGCGACGGAGCTCCTACAATGAGCAGTTCTTC CASSPRRSSYNEQFF
TRBJ2-1 - - TRBV27 16 TGTGCCAGCAGTTTAGCTCGACGGCCGGCGGGTTGGGGGCAGTTCTTC CASSLARRPAGWGQFF
TRBJ1-2 - - TRBV18 14 TGTGCCAGCTCACCACCGGGAGGTAACTATGGCTACACCTTC CASSPPGGNYGYTF
TRBJ1-2 - - TRBV6-5 15 TGTGCCAGCAGTTTCCAGGGACTTTCTAACTATGGCTACACCTTC CASSFQGLSNYGYTF
TRBJ2-7 - - TRBV7-8 13 TGTGCCAGCAGCTTAGGCGATACCTACGAGCAGTACTTC CASSLGDTYEQYF
TRBJ2-1 TRBD2 once TRBV27 13 TGTGCCAGCAGTCGGGAGGGTTGGGATGAGCAGTTCTTC CASSREGWDEQFF
TRBJ2-1 TRBD2 once TRBV27 18 TGTGCCAGCAGTCCGGGGACTAGCGGGAGGGGGTCCTACAATGAGCAGTTCTTC CASSPGTSGRGSYNEQFF
TRBJ2-2 TRBD2 - TRBV7-2 16 TGTGCCACTCCGAGAGGCGGGAGGGCCGATATCGGGGAGCTGTTTTTT CATPRGGRADIGELFF
TRBJ1-2 - - TRBV28 15 TGTGCCAGCAGTCCCGCGGGGATGGCTTCGAATGGCTACACCTTC CASSPAGMASNGYTF
TRBJ1-1 - - TRBV28 13 TGTGCCAGCACCCAATCCAGGGGCACTGAAGCTTTCTTT CASTQSRGTEAFF
TRBJ1-2 - - TRBV28 13 TGTGCCAGCAGTTTCGGAGGTAACTATGGCTACACCTTC CASSFGGNYGYTF
TRBJ2-1 TRBD2 - TRBV9 16 TGTGCCAGCAGCGTAGTCGCCAGCGGGGCCCTCAATGAGCAGTTCTTC CASSVVASGALNEQFF
TRBJ2-4 TRBD1 - TRBV2 13 TGTGCCAGCGGAATTCAGGACAGGGGGATTCAGTACTTC CASGIQDRGIQYF
TRBJ2-7 - once TRBV5-1 12 TGCGCCAGCAGCTCGAGCTCCTACGAGCAGTACTTC CASSSSSYEQYF
TRBJ1-2 TRBD1 - TRBV6-6 16 TGTGCCAGCAGTTACTCGGGACAGGGCACCTTCTATGGCTACACCTTC CASSYSGQGTFYGYTF
TRBJ2-7 TRBD2 - TRBV4-1 16 TGCGCCAGCAGCGAAAGCGGGGGTTCCGCTGACTACGAGCAGTACTTC CASSESGGSADYEQYF
TRBJ1-5 TRBD1 once TRBV30 15 TGTGCCTGGAGTGCCGGGACAGGGAATGTTGGGCCCCAGCATTTT CAWSAGTGNVGPQHF
TRBJ2-3 TRBD1 - TRBV9 13 TGTGCCAGCAGCGGGCCGACAGGGGATACGCAGTATTTT CASSGPTGDTQYF
TRBJ1-2 - - TRBV19 14 TGTGCCAGTAGTAGTCAGGGCCGAAACTATGGCTACACCTTC CASSSQGRNYGYTF
TRBJ2-1 TRBD2 - TRBV9 15 TGTGCCAGCAGCCCTAGCGGGACCTCCTACAATGAGCAGTTCTTC CASSPSGTSYNEQFF
TRBJ2-7 TRBD1 - TRBV5-8 17 TGTGCCAGCAGCCGACCCGGGACAGGGGGACAAGACCACGAGCAGTACTTC CASSRPGTGGQDHEQYF
TRBJ2-2 - - TRBV2 15 TGTGCCAGCAGTGAAAGGGACACCTGGACCGGGGAGCTGTTTTTT CASSERDTWTGELFF
TRBJ2-7 TRBD2 - TRBV9 15 TGTGCCAGCAGCGTAGGGACTAGCGGGAGGTACGAGCAGTACTTC CASSVGTSGRYEQYF
TRBJ2-2 TRBD1 - TRBV6-5 15 TGTGCCAGCAGACAACAGGGGGCGAACACCGGGGAGCTGTTTTTT CASRQQGANTGELFF
TRBJ2-1 TRBD2 - TRBV5-1 14 TGCGCCAGCAGCTTGGGACTAGCGCCCGATGAGCAGTTCTTC CASSLGLAPDEQFF
TRBJ2-7 TRBD2 - TRBV19 15 TGTGCCAGTAGAAAGGACCGCGGGAGTACGTACGAGCAGTACTTC CASRKDRGSTYEQYF
TRBJ1-2 TRBD1 - TRBV6-5 14 TGTGCCAGCAGAATTGGACAGGGAAACTATGGCTACACCTTC CASRIGQGNYGYTF
TRBJ2-3 - - TRBV9 13 TGTGCCAGCAGCTCCCGTCCGTCAGATACGCAGTATTTT CASSSRPSDTQYF